The present T cell receptor beta chain was sequenced within a study of regulatory T cells in long-lasting Graves disease. General study findings and limits: Repertoires from persistent disease leaned toward TRBV28, TRBJ1-2 and TRBJ2-5. Newly diagnosed patients shared 850 to 1,000 public clonotypes; persistent patients shared 2,500 to 3,000. Persistent Graves' patients showed less TCR diversity than newly diagnosed patients showed.

Construction of TCR beta libraries relied on iRepertoire HTBI primers and on Arm-PCR targeting CDR3 regions. Each CDR3 protein is one row after TCRdb ran MiXCR on the multiplex PCR reads. The sample has more than 400,000 distinct CDR3 sequences, under 20% seen once. This sample's time point: newly diagnosed GD, antithyroid drugs for less than 3 months. From RNA extracted from PBMCs, the TCR library was made. This clonotype occurred many times. Its antigen is currently unknown. Germline V gene lookup returns CDR1 DFQATT and CDR2 SNEGSKA (reference sequence). This CDR3 spans 15 amino acids. V was cut by 3 bases and J by 1 base, with 15 bases left in between. The data were also submitted as part of a second study, on T cells in Graves' hyperthyroidism and ophthalmopathy.

The sequenced sample was peripheral blood mononuclear cells (PBMCs), obtained at new diagnosis, from a patient treated with antithyroid drugs. The genes are TRBV20-1 and TRBJ2-5; D perhaps matches TRBD2 (5 bases). The clonotype originates from a man between 35 and 55 years old with Graves disease. In DNA, the CDR3 is TGCAGTGCTAGGGATTTCTATACTAGCCAAGAGACCCAGTACTTC. Translation gives CSARDFYTSQETQYF.